This TCR beta chain was retrieved from a study of T cell repertoires in cytomegalovirus infection. General study points: Of the TCR beta families, the public ones yielded a cumulative frequency that identified carriers of CMV plus the relevant HLA.

TCRdb recomputed calls from the reads with MiXCR, one row per CDR3 protein. In the table there are about 830,000 distinct CDR3 sequences, roughly 33% of which are singletons. V was clipped by 3 bases and J by 0 bases, with 12 bases between them. The germline V gene encodes CDR1 LGHDT and CDR2 YNNKEL (reference sequence). This CDR3 has 15 amino acids. As concerns this clonotype: What it binds is unknown.

This receptor was obtained from a human donor in good health (CMV status not recorded). Some clones in this sample may be carry-over from other donors' samples. J is TRBJ2-7 and V is TRBV3-1; D possibly uses TRBD1 or TRBD2 (5 bases each). This specimen consisted of cultured CD8+ T cells from PBMCs, obtained from culture after CMV antigen stimulation. CDR3 DNA: TGTGCCAGCAGCCAGGGGGACGGCAGCTCCTACGAGCAGTACTTC. This codes for CASSQGDGSSYEQYF.